This section outlines one T cell receptor beta chain sequence together with its context. The data belong to a study of siplizumab effects on memory and regulatory T cells. This table comes from immunoSEQ multiplex PCR, and its TCRdb copy is limited to in-frame clones, with some not included. The table has fewer than 60,000 clones, about 93% seen once. The germline V gene has CDR1 MGHRA and CDR2 YSYEKL. CDR3 length: 14 amino acids. V lost 2 bases, J lost 2 bases, and 3 bases stayed unmatched. The source is a human donor in good health. The specimen was CD8+ T cells sorted from blood. V gene TRBV4-1 combines with J gene TRBJ2-7; TRBD1 matches 7 bases. The CDR3 DNA follows: TGCGCCAGCAGCCAACGACAGGGTACCTACGAGCAGTACTTC. Translating it yields CASSQRQGTYEQYF.